This TCR beta chain originates from a study of cytomegalovirus exposure and HLA in healthy donors. General observations from the study: A prior analysis recorded that most TCR beta V segments were productive about 87% or about 30% of the time.

Both 60 Vbeta primers and 13 Jbeta primers went into the PCR. Using immunoSEQ multiplex PCR, the repertoire was profiled, and TCRdb retains in-frame clones only, with some absent. This sample has some 120,000 clones, with about 69% found just once. There are a few counts of this clone. The antigen is undetermined. Sequencing used PBMCs. The receptor comes from a man aged 25-45 years in good health and CMV-seronegative.

For the CDR3, the DNA is TGTGCCAGCGGGACAGAGAGCTCCTATAATTCACCCCTCCACTTT. Translated, it gives CASGTESSYNSPLHF. This rearrangement joins TRBV28 to TRBJ1-6; 7 bases match TRBD1. The CDR3 totals 15 residues. The J segment lost 0 bases and the V segment lost 8 bases, leaving 4 bases of the junction unmatched. The germline CDR1 and CDR2 sequences are MDHEN and SYDVKM.